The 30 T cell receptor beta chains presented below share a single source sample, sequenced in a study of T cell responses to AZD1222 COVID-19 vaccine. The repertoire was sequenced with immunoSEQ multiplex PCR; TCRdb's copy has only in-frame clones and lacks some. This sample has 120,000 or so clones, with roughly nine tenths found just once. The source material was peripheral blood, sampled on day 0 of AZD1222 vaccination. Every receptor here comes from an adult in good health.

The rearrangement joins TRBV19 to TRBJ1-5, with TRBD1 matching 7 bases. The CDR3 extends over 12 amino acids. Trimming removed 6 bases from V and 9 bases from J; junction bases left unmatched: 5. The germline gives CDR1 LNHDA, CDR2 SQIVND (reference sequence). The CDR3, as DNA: TGTGCCAGTAGCCGACAGGGAGGGCCCCAGCATTTT. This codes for CASSRQGGPQHF.

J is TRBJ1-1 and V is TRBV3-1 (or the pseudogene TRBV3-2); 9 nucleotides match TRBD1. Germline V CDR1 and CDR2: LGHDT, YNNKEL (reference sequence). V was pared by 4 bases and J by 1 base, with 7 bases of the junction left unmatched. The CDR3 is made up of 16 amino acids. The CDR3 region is CASSPNRGPPNTEAFF. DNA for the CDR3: TGTGCCAGCAGCCCAAACAGGGGGCCTCCGAACACTGAAGCTTTCTTT.

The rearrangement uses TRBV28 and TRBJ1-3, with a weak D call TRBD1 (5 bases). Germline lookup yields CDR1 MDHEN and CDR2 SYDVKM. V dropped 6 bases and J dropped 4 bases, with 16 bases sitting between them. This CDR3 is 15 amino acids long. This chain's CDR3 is CASSPTGAQGNTIYF. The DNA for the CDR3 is TGTGCCAGCAGCCCAACCGGGGCTCAAGGAAACACCATATATTTT.

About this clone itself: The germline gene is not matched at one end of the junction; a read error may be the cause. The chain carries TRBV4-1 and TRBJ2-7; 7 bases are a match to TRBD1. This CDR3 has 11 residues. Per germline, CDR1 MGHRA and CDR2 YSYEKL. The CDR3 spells CASSQSGTVNF. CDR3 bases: TGCGCCAGCAGCCAGTCCGGGACAGTTAACTTC.

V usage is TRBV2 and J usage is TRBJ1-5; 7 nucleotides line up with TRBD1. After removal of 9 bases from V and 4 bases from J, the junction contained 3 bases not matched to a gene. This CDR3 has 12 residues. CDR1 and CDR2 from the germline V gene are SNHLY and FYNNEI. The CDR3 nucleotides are TGTGCCAGTCAGGGGGTGAATCAGCCCCAGCATTTT. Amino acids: CASQGVNQPQHF.

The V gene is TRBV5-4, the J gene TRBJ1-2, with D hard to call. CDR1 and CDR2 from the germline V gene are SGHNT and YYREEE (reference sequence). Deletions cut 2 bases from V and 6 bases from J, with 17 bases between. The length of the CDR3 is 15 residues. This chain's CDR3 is CASSFMGRENHGYTF. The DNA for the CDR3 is TGTGCCAGCAGCTTCATGGGGAGAGAAAACCATGGCTACACCTTC.

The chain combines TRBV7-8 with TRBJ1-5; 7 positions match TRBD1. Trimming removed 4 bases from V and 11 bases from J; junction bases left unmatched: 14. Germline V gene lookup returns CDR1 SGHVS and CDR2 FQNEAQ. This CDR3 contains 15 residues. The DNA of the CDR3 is TGTGCCAGCAGCTCCCAGGGGGGAGAGGGGTGGGCCCAGCATTTT. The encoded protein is CASSSQGGEGWAQHF. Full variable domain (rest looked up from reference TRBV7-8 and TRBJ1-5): GAGVSQSPRYKVAKRGQDVALRCDPISGHVSLFWYQQALGQGPEFLTYFQNEAQLDKSGLPSDRFFAERPEGSVSTLKIQRTQQEDSAVYLCASSSQGGEGWAQHFGDGTRLSIL.

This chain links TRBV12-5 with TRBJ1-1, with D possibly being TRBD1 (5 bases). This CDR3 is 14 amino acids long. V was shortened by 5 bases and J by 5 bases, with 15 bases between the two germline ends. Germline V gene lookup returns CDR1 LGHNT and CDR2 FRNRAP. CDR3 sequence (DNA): TGTGCTAGTGGTGTCCATATGGGGGGAACTGAAGCTTTCTTT. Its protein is CASGVHMGGTEAFF. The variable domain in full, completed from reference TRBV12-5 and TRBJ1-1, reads DARVTQTPRHKVTEMGQEVTMRCQPILGHNTVFWYRQTMMQGLELLAYFRNRAPLDDSGMPKDRFSAEMPDATLATLKIQPSEPRDSAVYFCASGVHMGGTEAFFGQGTRLTVV.

The CDR3 DNA reads as TGTGCCAGCAGCCAAGTGCCCGGGGGCTACGAGCAGTACTTC. It translates to CASSQVPGGYEQYF. V is TRBV3-1 (or the pseudogene TRBV3-2) and J is TRBJ2-7; D perhaps matches TRBD2 (6 bases). The CDR3 loop spans 14 amino acids. Germline CDR1 is LGHDT and CDR2 is YNNKEL (reference sequence). V lost 1 base and J lost 3, with 10 bases in between.

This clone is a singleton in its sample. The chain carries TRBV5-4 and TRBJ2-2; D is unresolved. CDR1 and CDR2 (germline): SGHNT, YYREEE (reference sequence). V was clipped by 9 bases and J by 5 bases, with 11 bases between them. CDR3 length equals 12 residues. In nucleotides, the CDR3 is TGTGCCACCTTCATCGGGACCGGGGAGCTGTTTTTT. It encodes CATFIGTGELFF. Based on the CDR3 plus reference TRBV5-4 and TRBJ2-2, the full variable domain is ETGVTQSPTHLIKTRGQQVTLRCSSQSGHNTVSWYQQALGQGPQFIFQYYREEENGRGNFPPRFSGLQFPNYSSELNVNALELDDSALYLCATFIGTGELFFGEGSRLTVL.

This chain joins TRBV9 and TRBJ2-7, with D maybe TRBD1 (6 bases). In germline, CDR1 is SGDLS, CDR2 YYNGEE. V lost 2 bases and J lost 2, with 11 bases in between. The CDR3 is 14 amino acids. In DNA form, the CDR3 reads TGTGCCAGCAGCGTCGAGACAGGCCCCTACGAGCAGTACTTC. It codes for CASSVETGPYEQYF.

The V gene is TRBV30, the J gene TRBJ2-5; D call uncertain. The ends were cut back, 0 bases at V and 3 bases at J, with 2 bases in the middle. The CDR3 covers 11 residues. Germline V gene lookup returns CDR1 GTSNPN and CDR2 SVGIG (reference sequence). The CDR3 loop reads CAWSVEETQYF. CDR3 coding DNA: TGTGCCTGGAGTGTTGAAGAGACCCAGTACTTC.

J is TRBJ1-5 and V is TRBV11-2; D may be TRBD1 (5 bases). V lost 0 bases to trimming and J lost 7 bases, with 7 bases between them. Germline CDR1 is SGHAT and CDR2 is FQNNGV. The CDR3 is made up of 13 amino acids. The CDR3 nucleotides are TGTGCCAGCAGCTTAGACAGGGCCCAGCCCCAGCATTTT. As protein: CASSLDRAQPQHF.

In nucleotides, the CDR3 is TGCGCCAGCAGCCTCCGGGACAGGGGGTCCGCGAACACCGGGGAGCTGTTTTTT. This translates into CASSLRDRGSANTGELFF. The V call is TRBV5-1, the J call TRBJ2-2; 11 positions agree with TRBD1. The CDR3 spans 18 residues. Germline values: CDR1 SGHRS, CDR2 YFSETQ. Germline trimming cut 4 bases from V and 0 bases from J; bases unmatched to any gene: 8.

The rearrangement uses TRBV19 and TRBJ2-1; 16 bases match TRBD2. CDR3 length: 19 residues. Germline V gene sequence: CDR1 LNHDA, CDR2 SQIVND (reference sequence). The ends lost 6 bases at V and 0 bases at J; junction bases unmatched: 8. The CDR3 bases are TGTGCCAGTAGAGGCGTGGGACTAGCGGGAGGGGACTCCTACAATGAGCAGTTCTTC. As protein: CASRGVGLAGGDSYNEQFF.

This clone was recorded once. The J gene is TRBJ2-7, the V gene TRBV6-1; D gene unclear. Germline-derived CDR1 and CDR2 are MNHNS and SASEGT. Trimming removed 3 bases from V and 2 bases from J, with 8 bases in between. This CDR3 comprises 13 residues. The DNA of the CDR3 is TGTGCCAGCAGTGAGTCTACGGCCTACGAGCAGTACTTC. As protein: CASSESTAYEQYF.

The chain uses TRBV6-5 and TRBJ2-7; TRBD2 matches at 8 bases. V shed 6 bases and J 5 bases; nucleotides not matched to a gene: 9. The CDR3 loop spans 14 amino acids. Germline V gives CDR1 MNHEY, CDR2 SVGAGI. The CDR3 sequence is CASRSPGGVDEQYF. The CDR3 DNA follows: TGTGCCAGCAGGTCTCCGGGAGGGGTGGACGAGCAGTACTTC.

The CDR3 nucleotides are TGTGCCAGCAGCTTAAACTCCGGCTTGAGCTCCTACGAGCAGTACTTC. Translating it yields CASSLNSGLSSYEQYF. This chain uses TRBV11-2 with TRBJ2-7; the D is unclear. The V and J ends lost 2 bases and 0 bases respectively, with 14 bases between them. The CDR3 covers 16 residues. The germline V gene encodes CDR1 SGHAT and CDR2 FQNNGV.

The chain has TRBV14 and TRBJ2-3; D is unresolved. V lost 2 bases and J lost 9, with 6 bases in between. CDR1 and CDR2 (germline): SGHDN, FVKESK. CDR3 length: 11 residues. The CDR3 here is CASSQSVTQYF. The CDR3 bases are TGTGCCAGCAGCCAATCTGTGACGCAGTATTTT.

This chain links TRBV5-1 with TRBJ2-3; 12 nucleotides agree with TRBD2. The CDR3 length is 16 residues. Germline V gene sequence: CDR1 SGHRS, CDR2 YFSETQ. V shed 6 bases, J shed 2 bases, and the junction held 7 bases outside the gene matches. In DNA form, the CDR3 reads TGCGCCAGCAACATAAGGACTAGCGGGACCACAGATACGCAGTATTTT. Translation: CASNIRTSGTTDTQYF.

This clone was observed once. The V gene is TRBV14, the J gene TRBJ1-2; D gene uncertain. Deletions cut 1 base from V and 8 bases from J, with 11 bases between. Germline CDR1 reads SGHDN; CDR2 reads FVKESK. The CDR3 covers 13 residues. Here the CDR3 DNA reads TGTGCCAGCAGCCAAGTAACTGATAGGGGCTACACCTTC. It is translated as CASSQVTDRGYTF.

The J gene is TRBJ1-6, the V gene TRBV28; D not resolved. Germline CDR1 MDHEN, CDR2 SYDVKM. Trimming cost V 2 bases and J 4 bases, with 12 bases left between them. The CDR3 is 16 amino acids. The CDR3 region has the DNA TGTGCCAGCAGTTTACGCCTAGTCATATATAATTCACCCCTCCACTTT. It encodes CASSLRLVIYNSPLHF. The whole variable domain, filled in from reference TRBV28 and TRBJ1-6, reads DVKVTQSSRYLVKRTGEKVFLECVQDMDHENMFWYRQDPGLGLRLIYFSYDVKMKEKGDIPEGYSVSREKKERFSLILESASTNQTSMYLCASSLRLVIYNSPLHFGNGTRLTVT.

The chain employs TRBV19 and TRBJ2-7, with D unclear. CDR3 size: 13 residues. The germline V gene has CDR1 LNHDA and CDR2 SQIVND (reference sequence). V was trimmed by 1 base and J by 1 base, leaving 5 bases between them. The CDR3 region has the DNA TGTGCCAGTAGTATAGGGCCTTCCTACGAGCAGTACTTC. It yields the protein CASSIGPSYEQYF.

The CDR3 nucleotides read TGTGCCAGCAGTCCTGTGACAGGGAAAAACACTGAAGCTTTCTTT. As protein: CASSPVTGKNTEAFF. V gene TRBV27 combines with J gene TRBJ1-1, with 7 bases identical to TRBD1. Trimming took 5 bases from V and 2 from J; bases not matched to a gene: 8. The V gene's germline CDR1 is MNHEY and CDR2 SMNVEV (reference sequence). The CDR3 sequence is 15 residues long.

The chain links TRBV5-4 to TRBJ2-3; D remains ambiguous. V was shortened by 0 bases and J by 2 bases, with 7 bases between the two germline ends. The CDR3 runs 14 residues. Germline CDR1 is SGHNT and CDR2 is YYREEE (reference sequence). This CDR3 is CASSLGGITDTQYF. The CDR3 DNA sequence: TGTGCCAGCAGCTTGGGAGGTATCACAGATACGCAGTATTTT.

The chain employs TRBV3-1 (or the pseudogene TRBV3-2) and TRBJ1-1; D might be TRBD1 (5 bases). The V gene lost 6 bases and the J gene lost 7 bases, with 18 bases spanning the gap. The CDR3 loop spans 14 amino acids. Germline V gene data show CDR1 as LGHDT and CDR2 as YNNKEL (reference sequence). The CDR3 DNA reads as TGTGCCAGCAGGAACTCCGGGGGTGTTCTTGAAGCTTTCTTT. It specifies CASRNSGGVLEAFF.

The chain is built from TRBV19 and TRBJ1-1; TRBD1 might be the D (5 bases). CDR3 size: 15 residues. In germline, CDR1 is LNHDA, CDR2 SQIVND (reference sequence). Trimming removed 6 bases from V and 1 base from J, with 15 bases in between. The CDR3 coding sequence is TGTGCCAGTAGGGGCCTTGGGCAGGGGAACACTGAAGCTTTCTTT. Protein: CASRGLGQGNTEAFF.

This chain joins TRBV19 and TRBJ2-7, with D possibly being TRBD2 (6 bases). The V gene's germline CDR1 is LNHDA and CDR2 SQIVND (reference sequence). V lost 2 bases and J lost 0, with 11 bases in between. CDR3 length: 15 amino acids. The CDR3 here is CASSISGGFSYEQYF. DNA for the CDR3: TGTGCCAGTAGTATATCAGGAGGGTTCTCCTACGAGCAGTACTTC.

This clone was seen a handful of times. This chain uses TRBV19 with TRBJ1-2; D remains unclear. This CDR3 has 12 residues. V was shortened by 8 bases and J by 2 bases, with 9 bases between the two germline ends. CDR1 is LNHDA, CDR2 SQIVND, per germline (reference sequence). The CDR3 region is CASSTTNYGYTF. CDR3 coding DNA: TGTGCCAGTTCGACAACAAACTATGGCTACACCTTC.

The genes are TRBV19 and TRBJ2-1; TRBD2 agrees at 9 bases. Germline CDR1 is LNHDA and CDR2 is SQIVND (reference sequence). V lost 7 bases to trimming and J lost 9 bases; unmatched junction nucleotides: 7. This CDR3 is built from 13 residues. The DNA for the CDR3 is TGTGCCAGTATCGGACTAGCGTCGGGTGAGCAGTTCTTC. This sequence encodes CASIGLASGEQFF.